This TCR beta chain was documented in a study of human T cells and chemical hapten exposure. Study overall: Patch tests delivered 0.01% DPC to the upper back and were evaluated at 6 days. General study results and limits: The study found that PT1 expanded TCR counts correlated positively with patch test score. There was no change with DPC sensitization in TCRs above 1 in 1000 frequency.

Per the original data handling: Between 23,224 and 690,600 TCRs appeared in each sample, and the median stood at about 100,000. TCRdb re-analysed the RACE reads in MiXCR, keeping a single row per CDR3 protein. TCRdb, not the authors, supplied the V and J calls. The sample records 60,000 to 70,000 distinct CDR3 sequences, approximately 11% being singletons. The CDR3 length is 17 residues. Germline V gives CDR1 DFQATT, CDR2 SNEGSKA (reference sequence). Time point denoted: pre-sensitization, week 0. Specified treatment: therapeutic diphenylcyclopropenone sensitization with weekly scalp DPC. As to this clonotype: No antigen is known for it.

The V and J genes are TRBV20-1 and TRBJ2-3; 7 positions agree with TRBD1. The origin of this receptor is a woman aged 45-59 years with alopecia areata. Some clones in this sample may be carry-over from other donors' samples. The sample was whole blood, taken in connection with sensitization to the hapten diphenylcyclopropenone (DPC). The CDR3 DNA reads as TGCAGCTTCAGCCCCATCACCCAGGGGGTGAGCACAGATACGCAGTATTTT. Translation gives CSFSPITQGVSTDTQYF.